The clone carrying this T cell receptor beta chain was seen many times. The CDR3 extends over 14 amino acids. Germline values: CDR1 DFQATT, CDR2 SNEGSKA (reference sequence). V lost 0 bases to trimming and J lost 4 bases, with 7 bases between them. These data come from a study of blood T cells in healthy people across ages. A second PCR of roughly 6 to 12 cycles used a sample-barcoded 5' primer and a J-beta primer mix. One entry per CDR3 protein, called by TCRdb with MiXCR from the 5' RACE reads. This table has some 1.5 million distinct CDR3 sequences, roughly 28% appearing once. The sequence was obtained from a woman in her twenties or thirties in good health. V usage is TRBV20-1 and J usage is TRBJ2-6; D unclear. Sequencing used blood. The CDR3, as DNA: TGCAGTGCTAGAGAATCGGGCGGGGCCAACGTCCTGACTTTC. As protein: CSARESGGANVLTF.